This T cell receptor beta chain was recorded in a study of T cells in localized non-small cell lung cancer. Libraries were prepared by immunoSEQ multiplex PCR; TCRdb keeps only in-frame clonotypes and omits some of them. The repertoire includes about 52,000 clones, around nine tenths of them detected once, and about 15% sits in the top ten. The ends were cut back, 1 base at V and 1 base at J, with 15 bases in the middle. The V gene's germline CDR1 is SGDLS and CDR2 YYNGEE. This CDR3 has 16 residues. For this clone: As yet, its antigen is unknown.

General study results and limits: Maximal T cell clonality occurred in uninvolved adjacent lung, with tumor ranking below it.

The sample in question was PBMCs, obtained before any cancer treatment. The chain employs TRBV9 and TRBJ2-7; D gene uncertain. This sequence originates from a female donor with stage II lung adenocarcinoma. Written as DNA, the CDR3 is TGTGCCAGCAGCGTAAGCGATCGAGGCTTATCCTACGAGCAGTACTTC. This encodes CASSVSDRGLSYEQYF.